A selection of T cell receptor beta chains follows, all from one sample in a study of cytomegalovirus exposure and HLA in healthy donors. The repertoire was sequenced with immunoSEQ multiplex PCR; TCRdb's copy has only in-frame clones and lacks some. Its table records about 130,000 clones. Source material: PBMCs. The receptors were gathered from an older woman in good health and CMV-seronegative. The CDR3 runs from the conserved cysteine through the conserved F or W. The order of the fields is J gene, CDR3 length, V gene, D gene, CDR3 DNA, CDR3 protein. D genes are given only for firm matches.

J: TRBJ2-2
length: 13
V: TRBV7-9
D: NA
DNA: TGTGCCAGCAGCTTTCTGAACACCGGGGAGCTGTTTTTT
CDR3: CASSFLNTGELFF

J: TRBJ2-2
length: 14
V: TRBV2
D: NA
DNA: TGTGCCAGCAGGCCCTTGACAGGGGAGGGTTCCCCGTTTTTT
CDR3: CASRPLTGEGSPFF

J: TRBJ2-1
length: 13
V: TRBV12-5
D: NA
DNA: TGTGCTAGTGGTTTGGTACGCGACAGCGAGCAGTTCTTC
CDR3: CASGLVRDSEQFF

J: TRBJ2-3
length: 15
V: TRBV7-2
D: TRBD2
DNA: TGTGCCAGCAGCTTTGAAGCGGGGAACACAGATACGCAGTATTTT
CDR3: CASSFEAGNTDTQYF

J: TRBJ2-7
length: 13
V: TRBV2
D: TRBD2
DNA: TGTGCCAGCAAAGGACTAGCGGACTACGAGCAGTACTTC
CDR3: CASKGLADYEQYF

J: TRBJ2-3
length: 15
V: TRBV19
D: NA
DNA: TGTGCCAGTAGATTCCGGGACACCCTCACAGATACGCAGTATTTT
CDR3: CASRFRDTLTDTQYF

J: TRBJ2-3
length: 15
V: TRBV9
D: NA
DNA: TGTGCCAGCAGCCCCATGGAGGGGTCCACAGATACGCAGTATTTT
CDR3: CASSPMEGSTDTQYF

J: TRBJ2-3
length: 15
V: TRBV6-5
D: NA
DNA: TGTGCCAGCAGTTACCAGGGTTTGGGCACAGATACGCAGTATTTT
CDR3: CASSYQGLGTDTQYF

J: TRBJ2-2
length: 12
V: TRBV28
D: NA
DNA: TGTGCCAGCAGTTTAGGGCAGGTAGAGCTGTTTTTT
CDR3: CASSLGQVELFF

J: TRBJ1-3
length: 14
V: TRBV2
D: NA
DNA: TGTGCCAGCAGTGAAGGGGGGCTAGGAAACACCATATATTTT
CDR3: CASSEGGLGNTIYF

J: TRBJ2-7
length: 15
V: TRBV19
D: TRBD1
DNA: TGTGCCAGTAGTCCGGGACAGGGTATTGCCTACGAGCAGTACTTC
CDR3: CASSPGQGIAYEQYF

J: TRBJ2-1
length: 15
V: TRBV7-7
D: TRBD2
DNA: TGTGCTAGCAGTTTATTTAGCGGGGGCTTCAATGAGCAGTTCTTC
CDR3: CASSLFSGGFNEQFF